This T cell receptor (beta chain) appears in the sequencing data of a study of blood T cell repertoires in COVID-19 (dated by TCRdb to the early 2020s). Regarding the research as a whole: Collaborator samples came from the United States, Italy and Spain and covered acute and convalescent phases of COVID-19. The repertoires were released in a freely available public database meant as a resource for research on the immune response to SARS-CoV-2. Where HLA class I and class II types were available, the types were taken from metadata supplied by the sample provider, not from assay-based typing. A de-identified subject ID, COVID-19 status, age in years and sex were almost always included in the sample metadata. Subjects who had been exposed to COVID-19, were actively infected with it, or had recovered from it provided the deeply sampled blood TCRbeta repertoires that made up the dataset. The material from the prospective study consisted of cDNA or gDNA derived from T cells, B-cell-depleted T cells, or PBMCs. The samples were drawn from two sources: the first 160 participants of the ongoing ImmuneRACE study, and fewer than 1,500 subjects contributed by 6 global collaborators. The study at large found these results: Clinical and demographic metadata were provided uncurated, with the amount varying by source and participant.

Participants in the prospective study were aged about 18 to 95 years, lived in under 30 United States geographic areas, and enrolled through a virtual design. In the prospective study, cohorts were assigned on the basis of participant-reported clinical history obtained from a screening survey and a study questionnaire. For ImmuneRACE Cohort 3, a participant was defined as recovered based on two consecutive negative NP/OP PCR tests, clearance by a healthcare professional, or resolution of symptoms. Each participant in the prospective study had whole blood, serum and a nasopharyngeal or oropharyngeal swab collected by mobile phlebotomists. Additional blood draws and questionnaires over a 2-month period could optionally be provided by prospective study participants. Before DNA extraction, blood samples from the prospective study were shipped at room temperature or frozen. Of note for this clone: No antigen is known for it. Base qualities are not recorded, but no much larger clone differs from it by a single base.

TCRbeta CDR3 regions were amplified from genomic DNA using the immunoSEQ Assay, a bias-controlled multiplex PCR. Concerning the study's data processing: Within the assay, amplification of reference gene primers was used to estimate how many nucleated cells each sample contained. Sequence reads were collapsed and filtered to measure the absolute abundance of every unique TCRbeta CDR3 rearrangement. For each sample, productive Simpson clonality was calculated as the square root of Simpson's diversity index over productive rearrangements. Sourced from immuneACCESS, this table was stored by TCRdb with only in-frame sequences that have V and J called. A share of the clones is absent; for the studies checked, an unresolved V gene accounts for under half, and the remainder has no known explanation. D and trimming come from the DNA, and the V and J calls and clone size come from that table. This sample comprises roughly 250,000 clones, around 87% of them detected only once. The ten largest account for around 1.6% of the sample.

The junction shows trimming of 4 bases on V and 6 bases on J, plus 13 bases between the germline ends. The CDR3, from cysteine to phenylalanine, totals 13 residues. Only the CDR3 region is kept as DNA, spanning 39 bases read in frame from base 1. The germline V gene encodes CDR1 MNHEY and CDR2 SVGAGI. Sequencing was done on a sample of PBMCs or T cells enriched from blood (not recorded which). The receptor's source is a woman in her fifties or sixties who had recovered from COVID-19. The rearrangement combines TRBV6-5 with TRBJ2-7, with a weak D call of TRBD2 (6 bases match). This receptor has the CDR3 CASSWRGRGEQYF. The nucleotide sequence reads TGTGCCAGCAGTTGGCGGGGTCGGGGCGAGCAGTACTTC.